These 13 T cell receptor beta chains share one sample of origin, sequenced in a study of shared clonotypes between healthy human individuals. Libraries were prepared by immunoSEQ multiplex PCR; TCRdb keeps only in-frame clonotypes and omits some of them. The repertoire holds 490,000 or so clones, with less than 80% as singletons. Specimen: PBMCs. These receptors were collected from a woman in her 40s in good health. Some clones in this sample may be carry-over from other donors' samples.

The chain uses TRBV5-1 and TRBJ2-7; D could derive from TRBD1 or TRBD2 (5 bases each). V lost 0 bases and J lost 5, with 9 bases in between. CDR1 and CDR2 from the germline V gene are SGHRS and YFSETQ. The CDR3 runs to 13 residues. CDR3 region: CASSLAGSDEQYF. CDR3 nucleotide sequence: TGCGCCAGCAGCTTGGCAGGGAGCGACGAGCAGTACTTC.

J is TRBJ2-7 and V is TRBV19; D could derive from TRBD1 or TRBD2 (5 bases each). V was shortened by 4 bases and J by 3 bases, with 10 bases between the two germline ends. CDR1 is LNHDA, CDR2 SQIVND, per germline (reference sequence). This CDR3 region has 13 residues. CDR3 residues: CASSRDVYYEQYF. The CDR3 DNA sequence: TGTGCCAGTAGTAGGGACGTATACTACGAGCAGTACTTC.

This rearrangement joins TRBV18 to TRBJ1-4; 9 nucleotides line up with TRBD1. CDR1 and CDR2 (germline): KGHSH, LQKENI. This CDR3 is 15 amino acids long. J lost 5 bases, V lost 5 bases, and 6 bases had no gene match. CDR3 sequence (DNA): TGTGCCAGCTCATTAAGACAGGGGGACAATGAAAAACTGTTTTTT. Encoded protein: CASSLRQGDNEKLFF. Full variable domain (missing parts from reference TRBV18 and TRBJ1-4): NAGVMQNPRHLVRRRGQEARLRCSPMKGHSHVYWYRQLPEEGLKFMVYLQKENIIDESGMPKERFSAEFPKEGPSILRIQQVVRGDSAAYFCASSLRQGDNEKLFFGSGTQLSVL.

The chain links TRBV11-2 to TRBJ2-2, with unresolved D. This CDR3 is 14 amino acids long. V was shortened by 5 bases and J by 0 bases, with 7 bases between the two germline ends. The germline V gene has CDR1 SGHAT and CDR2 FQNNGV. This CDR3 is CASSLGPNTGELFF. The CDR3 bases are TGTGCCAGCAGCCTCGGACCGAACACCGGGGAGCTGTTTTTT.

This chain joins TRBV5-8 and TRBJ1-5, with 9 bases matching TRBD1. Germline lookup yields CDR1 SGHTS and CDR2 YDEGEE. With 1 base clipped from V and 3 bases from J, the junction kept 2 bases outside the gene matches. This CDR3 has 15 residues. CDR3 protein: CASSLLQGANQPQHF. The CDR3 DNA sequence: TGTGCCAGCAGCTTGTTACAGGGGGCCAATCAGCCCCAGCATTTT.

DNA of the CDR3: TGTGCCAGCAGCACCACTAGCGGAACGTACCAAGAGACCCAGTACTTC. This sequence encodes CASSTTSGTYQETQYF. The chain combines TRBV7-9 with TRBJ2-5, with 8 positions matching TRBD2. The trim removed 5 bases at V and 0 bases at J, leaving 8 bases unmatched. The CDR3 is 16 amino acids. Per the germline V gene, CDR1 is SEHNR and CDR2 is FQNEAQ (reference sequence).

This clone was counted once. The V call is TRBV9, the J call TRBJ2-2; 13 nucleotides match TRBD2. This CDR3 region has 18 residues. J lost 1 base, V lost 4 bases, and 7 bases had no gene match. Germline V gives CDR1 SGDLS, CDR2 YYNGEE. The CDR3 region has the DNA TGTGCCAGCAGCCTGGGACTAGCGGGACTACTGAACACCGGGGAGCTGTTTTTT. Encoded protein: CASSLGLAGLLNTGELFF.

The rearrangement uses TRBV10-3 and TRBJ2-1; 15 bases are a match to TRBD2. Trimming took 6 bases from V and 4 from J; bases not matched to a gene: 7. CDR1 ENHRY and CDR2 SYGVKD come from the germline V gene. The CDR3 runs 17 residues. The chain's CDR3 is CAISPGLAGGGYNEQFF. The CDR3, as DNA: TGTGCCATCAGCCCTGGACTAGCGGGAGGGGGGTACAATGAGCAGTTCTTC.

The rearrangement links TRBV4-1 to TRBJ2-5; D may be TRBD2 (6 bases). This CDR3 contains 15 residues. Germline lookup yields CDR1 MGHRA and CDR2 YSYEKL. The V gene lost 1 base and the J gene lost 4 bases, with 13 bases spanning the gap. The CDR3 sequence: CASSQGSGEAETQYF. In DNA form, the CDR3 reads TGCGCCAGCAGCCAAGGTTCTGGGGAGGCAGAGACCCAGTACTTC.

In this sample, this clone turned up a few times. The rearrangement joins TRBV30 to TRBJ2-2; D possibly matches TRBD1 or TRBD2 (5 bases each). From germline, CDR1 is GTSNPN and CDR2 SVGIG (reference sequence). Trimming took 5 bases from V and 2 from J, leaving 18 bases between them. This CDR3 has 16 residues. The CDR3 DNA sequence: TGTGCCTGGCAGAGAAGGGGTGGGGGAAACACCGGGGAGCTGTTTTTT. Translating gives CAWQRRGGGNTGELFF.

V usage is TRBV28 and J usage is TRBJ1-3; possible D gene TRBD1, 6 bases. V was shortened by 6 bases and J by 0 bases, with 12 bases between the two germline ends. There are 15 residues in the CDR3. CDR1 and CDR2 from the germline V gene are MDHEN and SYDVKM. This chain's CDR3 is CASSRDTRSGNTIYF. Here the CDR3 DNA reads TGTGCCAGCAGCCGGGACACCCGCTCTGGAAACACCATATATTTT.

The chain combines TRBV28 with TRBJ1-1, with 11 bases fitting TRBD1. Trimming at V came to 7 bases and at J to 4 bases, leaving 11 bases not matched to a gene. Germline V lookup: CDR1 MDHEN, CDR2 SYDVKM. The CDR3 loop spans 16 amino acids. CDR3 nucleotides: TGTGCCAGCACCTCACAAACCGGGACAGGGGGCACTGAAGCTTTCTTT. It translates to CASTSQTGTGGTEAFF.

The genes are TRBV19 and TRBJ2-2, with TRBD1 matching 8 bases. This CDR3 region has 14 residues. The germline V gene encodes CDR1 LNHDA and CDR2 SQIVND (reference sequence). V shed 5 bases and J 9 bases; nucleotides not matched to a gene: 8. The CDR3 protein is CASSPWDRSRELFF. CDR3 DNA sequence: TGTGCCAGTAGTCCCTGGGACAGGAGCAGGGAGCTGTTTTTT.